The 2 T cell receptor beta chains in this list originate from one sample, sequenced in a study of T cell responses to AZD1222 COVID-19 vaccine. The table came from immunoSEQ multiplex PCR; TCRdb's copy has only in-frame clones and leaves some out. The sample lists about 120,000 clones; 85% to 90% were seen once. This sample comprised peripheral blood, obtained on day 0 of AZD1222 vaccination. The receptors derive from an adult in good health.

Written as DNA, the CDR3 is TGTGCCAGCAGGGCCGGGACAGGGGACACCGGGGAGCTGTTTTTT. It codes for CASRAGTGDTGELFF. This chain joins TRBV25-1 and TRBJ2-2, with 10 bases lining up with TRBD1. V was pared by 6 bases and J by 3 bases, with 4 bases of the junction left unmatched. Germline values: CDR1 MGHDK, CDR2 SYGVNS. This CDR3 is 15 amino acids long.

The chain has TRBV7-9 and TRBJ2-3; 7 positions agree with TRBD2. Trimming removed 5 bases from V and 7 bases from J; junction bases left unmatched: 24. There are 19 residues in the CDR3. The germline gives CDR1 SEHNR, CDR2 FQNEAQ (reference sequence). CDR3 amino acids: CASSPRRGSLGTPSNTQYF. The CDR3 bases are TGTGCCAGCAGCCCAAGGCGGGGGTCTTTGGGGACTCCCTCAAATACGCAGTATTTT.